These 10 T cell receptor beta chains were sequenced from one sample in a study of post-analysis software for immune sequencing data. Study conclusions and caveats: When patients were compared with controls, five TRBV segments were more frequent, TRBV5-6, TRBV5-1 and TRBV20-1 among them.

These receptors are not linked to any known antigen. Unique molecular identifiers were built into the TCR beta cDNA libraries. TCRdb itself ran the PCR reads through MiXCR, one entry per CDR3 protein. The data hold roughly 730,000 distinct CDR3 sequences, with about 27% observed a single time. Sample: blood. These receptors were collected from a girl between 10 and 17 years old with multiple sclerosis.

A few counts support this clonotype. V usage is TRBV20-1 and J usage is TRBJ2-1, with D hard to call. Germline V lookup: CDR1 DFQATT, CDR2 SNEGSKA (reference sequence). The CDR3 has 12 amino acids. Trimming cost V 5 bases and J 8 bases, with 13 bases left between them. This CDR3 reads CSASGQHDEQFF. In nucleotides, the CDR3 is TGCAGTGCTTCCGGGCAACACGATGAGCAGTTCTTC.

This clonotype was seen a handful of times. This chain connects TRBV20-1 to TRBJ2-5; D perhaps matches TRBD1 (6 bases). Germline V gene lookup returns CDR1 DFQATT and CDR2 SNEGSKA (reference sequence). The CDR3 is made up of 13 amino acids. V lost 5 bases and J lost 5, with 15 bases in between. CDR3 sequence: CSAVGDRRETQYF. DNA of the CDR3: TGCAGTGCTGTGGGAGACAGGCGGGAGACCCAGTACTTC.

This clonotype was counted a few times. The chain has TRBV20-1 and TRBJ2-1, with D unclear. Trimming took 1 base from V and 7 from J, leaving 5 bases between them. The CDR3 sequence is 11 residues long. Germline values: CDR1 DFQATT, CDR2 SNEGSKA (reference sequence). Here the CDR3 DNA reads TGCAGTGCTAGAGGTTTTAATGAGCAGTTCTTC. This gives the protein CSARGFNEQFF.

V usage is TRBV7-2 and J usage is TRBJ1-2, with a tentative D call TRBD1 (5 bases). Per germline, CDR1 SGHTA and CDR2 FQGNSA. This CDR3 spans 15 amino acids. The ends were cut back, 4 bases at V and 7 bases at J, with 19 bases in the middle. CDR3 sequence (DNA): TGTGCCAGCAGCTCAACCGGGACTTTAAGCGGTGGCTACACCTTC. It encodes CASSSTGTLSGGYTF.

This clonotype was counted between two and nine times. The chain carries TRBV4-3 and TRBJ1-2, with 9 bases fitting TRBD1. The CDR3 consists of 16 residues. CDR1 is LGHNA, CDR2 YSLEER, per germline. The V segment lost 0 bases and the J segment 4 bases; nucleotides outside the gene matches: 6. This CDR3 is CASSQDTGGFGYGYTF. In DNA, the CDR3 is TGCGCCAGCAGCCAAGATACAGGGGGCTTCGGCTATGGCTACACCTTC.

The CDR3, as DNA: TGTGCCAGCAGCCAAGGCGGCGGGGCTTACCGGACAGATACGCAGTATTTT. This encodes CASSQGGGAYRTDTQYF. V is TRBV3-1 and J is TRBJ2-3; the D gene is possibly TRBD2 (6 bases). This CDR3 contains 17 residues. Germline CDR1 is LGHDT and CDR2 is YNNKEL (reference sequence). Deletions cut 1 base from V and 3 bases from J, with 17 bases between.

This clonotype was observed a handful of times. V usage is TRBV29-1 and J usage is TRBJ1-2; D gene unclear. Trimming shortened V by 5 bases and J by 8 bases, and 12 bases separated the two germline ends. From germline, CDR1 is SQVTM and CDR2 ANQGSEA. CDR3 length: 11 residues. CDR3 region: CSVSEGGGYTF. The CDR3 DNA reads TGCAGCGTTAGCGAGGGAGGGGGCTACACCTTC.

Concerning this clonotype: Mismatch with germline at one junction end may stem from a read error. This chain joins TRBV4-3 and TRBJ2-1, with 11 nucleotides matching TRBD2. CDR3 length: 15 residues. CDR1 and CDR2 from the germline V gene are LGHNA and YSLEER. CDR3 DNA: TGCACCAGCAGCCACGGGACTAGCGGTCACAATGAGCAGTTCTTC. Protein sequence: CTSSHGTSGHNEQFF.

The chain couples TRBV7-9 to TRBJ2-1; possible D gene TRBD1, 5 bases. Germline V CDR1 and CDR2: SEHNR, FQNEAQ (reference sequence). This CDR3 spans 15 amino acids. V was shortened by 1 base and J by 4 bases, with 11 bases between the two germline ends. For the CDR3, the DNA is TGTGCCAGCAGCTTAGGGGGCGCGAAGTACAATGAGCAGTTCTTC. Encoded protein: CASSLGGAKYNEQFF.

In this sample, this clonotype turned up a few times. The chain carries TRBV4-3 and TRBJ1-5, with D unclear. The V end lost 0 bases, the J end lost 3 bases, and 12 bases lay between the germline ends. The CDR3 runs 16 residues. CDR1 and CDR2 from the germline V gene are LGHNA and YSLEER. CDR3 sequence reads: CASSQDLGSDNQPQHF. The CDR3 DNA reads TGCGCCAGCAGCCAAGACCTAGGGAGCGACAATCAGCCCCAGCATTTT.